The sample holds a few counts of the clone carrying this T cell receptor beta chain. Its target is not known. The entry originates in a study of CD8 T cells in ankylosing spondylitis. Findings and caveats of the study: Significantly higher representation of disease-linked clones was reported for matched ankylosing spondylitis synovial fluid. Blood from ankylosing spondylitis patients appeared to carry a characteristic roughly 8-variant TCR beta motif. Certain motif variants had earlier appeared in reactive arthritis synovial fluid and blood.

The CDR3 sequence is 15 residues long. V lost 0 bases and J lost 0, with 5 bases in between. Germline V gives CDR1 SGHAT, CDR2 FQNNGV. For TCR beta, libraries came from quantitative 5'-RACE with molecular barcodes. TCRdb processed the 5' RACE reads anew with MiXCR; each CDR3 protein has one entry. The table lists 400,000 to 450,000 distinct CDR3 sequences, under 20% of them singletons. The rearrangement joins TRBV11-2 to TRBJ1-4, with D uncertain. This TCR came from a male donor with ankylosing spondylitis. Sequencing was done on a sample of blood, either unsorted or a sorted T cell fraction (not recorded which). The chain's CDR3 is CASSLDSATNEKLFF. CDR3 nucleotide sequence: TGTGCCAGCAGCTTAGACAGCGCAACTAATGAAAAACTGTTTTTT.